Each of the 13 T cell receptor beta chains below was sequenced from the same sample in a study of T cells in Graves' hyperthyroidism and ophthalmopathy. Researchers amplified the TCR beta CDR3 regions from RNA transcripts. HTBI primers were employed in a first-round RT-PCR of the TCR CDR3. TCRdb recomputed calls from the multiplex PCR reads with MiXCR, one row per CDR3 protein. The table lists roughly 660,000 distinct CDR3 sequences, 15% to 20% of them singletons. The sequenced sample consisted of blood. Receptors originate from a man aged 50 or older with Graves' hyperthyroidism.

This clonotype has ten or more counts. The chain carries TRBV7-9 and TRBJ2-5, with D perhaps matching TRBD2 (6 bases). The CDR3 has 13 residues. V was pared by 3 bases and J by 4 bases, with 9 bases between. Germline loops: CDR1 SEHNR, CDR2 FQNEAQ (reference sequence). The CDR3 sequence is CASSFQGGETQYF. CDR3 in DNA: TGTGCCAGCAGCTTCCAGGGAGGAGAGACCCAGTACTTC.

This sequence joins TRBV7-2 and TRBJ1-2; D might be TRBD1 (5 bases). Per the germline V gene, CDR1 is SGHTA and CDR2 is FQGNSA. V lost 5 bases and J 1 base, leaving 11 bases between the germline ends. The CDR3 has 14 residues. The CDR3 nucleotides are TGTGCCAGCAGCACGACAGCTATTAACTATGGCTACACCTTC. It codes for CASSTTAINYGYTF.

At least ten counts were recorded for this clonotype. The chain combines TRBV28 with TRBJ2-5, with D possibly matching TRBD1 (5 bases). The CDR3 has 13 residues. Germline assignment: CDR1 MDHEN and CDR2 SYDVKM. Trimming stripped 6 bases from V and 2 bases from J, with 10 bases between. This CDR3 is CASRDTQQETQYF. The CDR3 DNA is TGTGCCAGCAGGGACACACAACAAGAGACCCAGTACTTC.

The table lists this clonotype with many counts. The chain links TRBV11-1 to TRBJ2-7; D is possibly TRBD2 (5 bases). The CDR3 is 17 amino acids. Trimming stripped 1 base from V and 3 bases from J, with 19 bases between. Germline V CDR1 and CDR2: SGHAT, FQDESV (reference sequence). CDR3 sequence: CASSLDPHWRGIYEQYF. The CDR3 bases are TGTGCCAGCAGCTTAGACCCACACTGGAGAGGGATCTACGAGCAGTACTTC.

Only one count was recorded for this clonotype. The chain is built from TRBV29-1 and TRBJ2-7, with 14 nucleotides matching TRBD2. Germline-derived CDR1 and CDR2 are SQVTM and ANQGSEA. The V segment lost 3 bases and the J segment 6 bases; nucleotides outside the gene matches: 16. The CDR3 has 18 amino acids. This CDR3 reads CSVETKGTSGSWVREQYF. The CDR3 nucleotides are TGCAGCGTTGAGACCAAAGGGACTAGCGGGAGTTGGGTCCGCGAGCAGTACTTC.

This clonotype occurred many times. The chain combines TRBV3-1 with TRBJ2-3; 9 nucleotides match TRBD2. Germline values: CDR1 LGHDT, CDR2 YNNKEL (reference sequence). Trimming took 3 bases from V and 4 from J; bases not matched to a gene: 8. CDR3 length: 16 amino acids. CDR3 in amino acids: CASSHFSGRSADTQYF. As DNA, the CDR3 is TGTGCCAGCAGCCACTTTAGCGGGAGATCAGCAGATACGCAGTATTTT.

This clonotype has at least ten counts. This chain links TRBV20-1 with TRBJ2-3, with TRBD2 as a possible D gene (6 bases). Germline V gives CDR1 DFQATT, CDR2 SNEGSKA (reference sequence). V was cut by 5 bases and J by 4 bases, with 16 bases left in between. This CDR3 comprises 14 residues. CDR3 region: CSAAEEGPADTQYF. In DNA form, the CDR3 reads TGCAGTGCTGCAGAGGAGGGGCCGGCAGATACGCAGTATTTT.

V and J are TRBV7-2 and TRBJ1-2; no clear D. The CDR3 covers 14 residues. In germline, CDR1 is SGHTA, CDR2 FQGNSA. Trimming shortened V by 2 bases and J by 3 bases, and 10 bases separated the two germline ends. The CDR3 nucleotides read TGTGCCAGCAGCTTACCAGATTTAGACTATGGCTACACCTTC. It translates to CASSLPDLDYGYTF.

This clonotype has ten or more counts. The chain recombines TRBV20-1 with TRBJ2-1, with 8 nucleotides matching TRBD2. With 1 base clipped from V and 3 bases from J, the junction kept 14 bases outside the gene matches. This CDR3 comprises 18 residues. Germline V lookup: CDR1 DFQATT, CDR2 SNEGSKA (reference sequence). The CDR3 region is CSARAGGPNNPHYNEQFF. CDR3 nucleotides: TGCAGTGCTAGAGCGGGAGGGCCCAATAACCCCCACTACAATGAGCAGTTCTTC.

In this sample, this clonotype turned up many times. The chain uses TRBV19 and TRBJ2-5; tentatively, D is TRBD1 (8 bases). Per germline, CDR1 LNHDA and CDR2 SQIVND (reference sequence). The V and J ends lost 7 bases and 1 base respectively, with 13 bases between them. CDR3 length: 14 residues. CDR3 sequence reads: CASTSGTGQETQYF. DNA for the CDR3: TGTGCCAGTACCAGCGGGACAGGCCAAGAGACCCAGTACTTC.

The chain has TRBV29-1 and TRBJ2-7, with 11 bases fitting TRBD2. V was pared by 4 bases and J by 0 bases, with 8 bases of the junction left unmatched. The germline gives CDR1 SQVTM, CDR2 ANQGSEA. The CDR3 length is 16 residues. CDR3 sequence: CSVVASGGTGSYEQYF. In nucleotides, the CDR3 is TGCAGCGTTGTGGCTAGCGGGGGGACGGGCTCCTACGAGCAGTACTTC.

Many counts were recorded for this clonotype. This chain joins TRBV7-2 and TRBJ2-7; D is unresolved. V lost 1 base to trimming and J lost 5 bases, with 15 bases between them. The CDR3 is 15 residues long. Germline V gene data show CDR1 as SGHTA and CDR2 as FQGNSA. The CDR3 nucleotides read TGTGCCAGCAGCTTAGGGTCCGGGTTTCGGGACGAGCAGTACTTC. Amino acids: CASSLGSGFRDEQYF.

The J gene is TRBJ2-5, the V gene TRBV7-6; possible D gene TRBD2, 6 bases. Between the trimmed V and J ends, which lost 4 bases and 1 base, there was a span of 10 bases. The CDR3 spans 14 residues. In germline, CDR1 is SGHVS, CDR2 FNYEAQ. Here the CDR3 reads CASSYTGSQETQYF. The CDR3 coding sequence is TGTGCCAGCAGCTACACCGGGAGCCAAGAGACCCAGTACTTC.